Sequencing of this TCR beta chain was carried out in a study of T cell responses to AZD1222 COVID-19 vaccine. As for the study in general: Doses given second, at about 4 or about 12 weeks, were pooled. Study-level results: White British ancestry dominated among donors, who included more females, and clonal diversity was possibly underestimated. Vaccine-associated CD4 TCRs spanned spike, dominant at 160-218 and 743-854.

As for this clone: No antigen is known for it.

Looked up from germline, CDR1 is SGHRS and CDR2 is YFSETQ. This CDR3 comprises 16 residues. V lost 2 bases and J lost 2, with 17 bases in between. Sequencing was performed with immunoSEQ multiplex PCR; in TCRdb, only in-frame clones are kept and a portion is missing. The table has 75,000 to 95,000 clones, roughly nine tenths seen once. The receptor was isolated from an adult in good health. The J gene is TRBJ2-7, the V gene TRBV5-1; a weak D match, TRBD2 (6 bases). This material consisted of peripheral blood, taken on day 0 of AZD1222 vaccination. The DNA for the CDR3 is TGCGCCAGCAGCTTAGTCCCCGTGGGGGGACCCTACGAGCAGTACTTC. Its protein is CASSLVPVGGPYEQYF.